This is a list of T cell receptor beta chains from one sample in a study of blood T cell repertoires in COVID-19. Method: immunoSEQ multiplex PCR; TCRdb's copy keeps in-frame clones and lacks some. The table has fewer than 95,000 clones, around 88% seen once. Sequencing was done on a sample of peripheral blood. The receptors stem from a man aged 55-75 years with acute or convalescent COVID-19. Each CDR3 is given with its conserved first and last residue. Each record gives: J gene, D gene, V gene, clone size, CDR3 protein, CDR3 DNA. D genes are given only for firm matches. Part of the rows lack a size; the others show once, few, many or a class for expanded clones.

TRBJ2-5	TRBD2	TRBV7-9	.	CASSLEGRGVKEETQYF	TGTGCCAGCAGCTTAGAAGGGAGGGGAGTGAAGGAAGAGACCCAGTACTTC
TRBJ1-2	.	TRBV15	.	CATSDGSGYTF	TGTGCCACCAGCGACGGGTCCGGCTACACCTTC
TRBJ2-7	.	TRBV27	.	CASSGLDSSSSYEQYF	TGTGCCAGCAGTGGCCTGGATAGCTCTTCCTCCTACGAGCAGTACTTC
TRBJ2-5	TRBD2	TRBV11-1	.	CASSYTSGSVQETQYF	TGTGCCAGCAGCTACACTAGCGGGAGCGTACAAGAGACCCAGTACTTC
TRBJ1-1	.	TRBV5-1	once	CASSLKMGKGGTEAFF	TGCGCCAGCAGCCTAAAGATGGGGAAAGGGGGCACTGAAGCTTTCTTT
TRBJ1-2	.	TRBV27	.	CASSLSSVPHGYTF	TGTGCCAGCAGTTTATCGTCAGTCCCTCATGGCTACACCTTC
TRBJ1-2	TRBD1	TRBV19	.	CASSARRDSYGYTF	TGTGCCAGTAGTGCCCGCCGGGACAGCTATGGCTACACCTTC
TRBJ1-2	.	TRBV6-1	.	CASSEPGGYYGYTF	TGTGCCAGCAGTGAACCTGGAGGGTACTATGGCTACACCTTC
TRBJ1-5	.	TRBV27	few	CASSTGSNMPQHF	TGTGCCAGCAGCACCGGGAGCAATATGCCCCAGCATTTT
TRBJ2-3	TRBD1	TRBV5-1	.	CASSLDQGDISTDTQYF	TGCGCCAGCAGCTTGGACCAGGGGGACATCAGCACAGATACGCAGTATTTT
TRBJ1-3	.	TRBV6-5	.	CASTAGTGNTIYF	TGTGCCAGCACGGCAGGGACTGGAAACACCATATATTTT
TRBJ2-7	.	TRBV7-9	.	CASSLLLGRGEYEQYF	TGTGCCAGCAGCTTACTTTTAGGCAGGGGGGAATACGAGCAGTACTTC
TRBJ2-2	.	TRBV6-4	.	CASRPQQGPGELFF	TGTGCCAGCAGGCCCCAACAGGGTCCCGGGGAGCTGTTTTTT
TRBJ1-1	.	TRBV5-4	.	CASSSLTRRGDTEAFF	TGTGCCAGCAGCTCTTTGACCCGCCGGGGGGACACTGAAGCTTTCTTT
TRBJ2-7	.	TRBV21-1	once	CASSSLQYRDYEQYF	TGTGCCAGCAGCAGCCTCCAATACAGGGACTACGAGCAGTACTTC
TRBJ2-6	.	TRBV27	.	CATHQSSSGANVLTF	TGTGCCACCCATCAATCCAGCTCTGGGGCCAACGTCCTGACTTTC
TRBJ1-1	.	TRBV6-5	.	CASRQGWMNTEAFF	TGTGCCAGCAGACAGGGTTGGATGAACACTGAAGCTTTCTTT
TRBJ2-2	.	TRBV5-1	.	CASSFQQPDTGELFF	TGCGCCAGCAGCTTTCAACAGCCTGACACCGGGGAGCTGTTTTTT
TRBJ1-2	.	TRBV4-1	once	CASSQAGTNYGYTF	TGCGCCAGCAGCCAAGCCGGGACTAACTATGGCTACACCTTC
TRBJ2-1	.	TRBV5-1	.	CASSLAGSGLHGNEQFF	TGCGCCAGCAGCTTGGCTGGTAGCGGACTCCACGGGAATGAGCAGTTCTTC
TRBJ1-1	.	TRBV10-1	.	CASSESRTVDTEAFF	TGCGCCAGCAGTGAGTCCCGGACAGTCGACACTGAAGCTTTCTTT
TRBJ2-5	TRBD1	TRBV6-1	.	CASSEIGGGQETQYF	TGTGCCAGCAGTGAAATAGGGGGCGGCCAAGAGACCCAGTACTTC
TRBJ1-5	TRBD1	TRBV5-1	.	CASSQTGLGNQPQHF	TGCGCCAGCAGCCAGACAGGGCTGGGCAATCAGCCCCAGCATTTT
TRBJ1-1	.	TRBV7-2	.	CASSFTQGYTEAFF	TGTGCCAGCAGCTTCACCCAGGGGTACACTGAAGCTTTCTTT
TRBJ2-7	TRBD2	TRBV7-2	.	CASSLMGGPGEQYF	TGTGCCAGCAGCTTAATGGGAGGGCCGGGCGAGCAGTACTTC
TRBJ1-2	.	TRBV7-2	.	CASSWGGTGYTF	TGTGCCAGCAGCTGGGGGGGTACTGGCTACACCTTC
TRBJ2-7	.	TRBV30	.	CAWSVRGVGHEQYF	TGTGCCTGGAGTGTACGCGGGGTGGGACACGAGCAGTACTTC
TRBJ2-7	.	TRBV30	.	CALRAAYEQYF	TGTGCTCTGAGGGCCGCCTACGAGCAGTACTTC
TRBJ1-4	TRBD1	TRBV30	.	CAWGRSGQGGEKLFF	TGTGCCTGGGGCCGATCGGGACAGGGCGGAGAAAAACTGTTTTTT
TRBJ2-1	TRBD2	TRBV11-3	.	CASSGGGLAGGMGEQFF	TGTGCCAGCAGCGGGGGGGGACTAGCGGGAGGCATGGGTGAGCAGTTCTTC
TRBJ1-3	.	TRBV6-5	.	CASSPGVENTIYF	TGTGCCAGCAGCCCAGGTGTCGAAAACACCATATATTTT
TRBJ1-1	.	TRBV2	.	CASRQGNTEAFF	TGTGCCAGCAGACAGGGCAACACTGAAGCTTTCTTT
TRBJ2-5	.	TRBV7-2	once	CASSPDSSRPETQYF	TGTGCCAGCAGTCCAGACAGTTCCAGGCCAGAGACCCAGTACTTC
TRBJ1-3	TRBD1	TRBV3-1/TRBV3-2	.	CASSQGAGGNTIYF	TGTGCCAGCAGTCAGGGGGCCGGGGGAAACACCATATATTTT
TRBJ1-4	.	TRBV5-6	.	CASSFPGGREKLFF	TGTGCCAGCAGCTTTCCGGGGGGGCGAGAAAAACTGTTTTTT
TRBJ2-7	.	TRBV11-2	.	CASSLGLGYEQYF	TGTGCCAGCAGCTTAGGGCTAGGATACGAGCAGTACTTC
TRBJ1-5	TRBD1	TRBV30	.	CAWSSGTVNQPQHF	TGTGCCTGGAGTTCAGGGACAGTCAATCAGCCCCAGCATTTT
TRBJ1-2	TRBD1	TRBV11-1	.	CASSKGQGRGYTF	TGTGCCAGCAGCAAGGGACAGGGTCGTGGCTACACCTTC
TRBJ1-6	.	TRBV5-1	.	CASSILAGEGSPLHF	TGCGCCAGCTCGATCTTGGCAGGGGAGGGTTCACCCCTCCACTTT
TRBJ1-2	.	TRBV9	.	CASSVASNYGYTF	TGTGCCAGCAGCGTAGCCTCTAACTATGGCTACACCTTC
TRBJ2-7	TRBD1	TRBV6-5	.	CASSYDRGHDEQYF	TGTGCCAGCAGTTACGACAGGGGGCATGACGAGCAGTACTTC
TRBJ1-5	TRBD1	TRBV6-1	once	CASSDRGHQPQHF	TGTGCCAGCAGTGATAGGGGGCATCAGCCCCAGCATTTT
TRBJ2-7	.	TRBV27	.	CASSLQGGSYEQYF	TGTGCCAGCAGCCTACAGGGCGGCTCCTACGAGCAGTACTTC
TRBJ1-5	.	TRBV30	.	CAWSRNSDSMGNQPQHF	TGTGCCTGGAGTCGAAACTCGGACAGCATGGGCAATCAGCCCCAGCATTTT
TRBJ2-3	.	TRBV11-2	.	CASSLGLNTQYF	TGTGCCAGCAGCTTAGGACTGAATACGCAGTATTTT
TRBJ1-5	.	TRBV29-1	few	CSVQSQGHDQPQHF	TGCAGCGTCCAGTCTCAGGGCCATGATCAGCCCCAGCATTTT
TRBJ1-2	.	TRBV5-1	.	CASSPGNPPGPGYGYTF	TGCGCCAGCAGCCCAGGGAACCCTCCGGGCCCCGGCTATGGCTACACCTTC
TRBJ2-3	.	TRBV7-2	.	CASSLMRFSLDTQYF	TGTGCCAGCAGCTTAATGAGGTTTTCTCTAGATACGCAGTATTTT
TRBJ1-2	TRBD1	TRBV28	.	CASSSLQGARIYGYTF	TGTGCCAGCAGTTCACTACAGGGGGCGCGGATCTATGGCTACACCTTC
TRBJ2-7	.	TRBV5-4	once	CASSLSGGFEQYF	TGTGCCAGCAGCTTATCTGGAGGGTTCGAGCAGTACTTC
TRBJ1-1	.	TRBV7-3	.	CASSLGQNTEAFF	TGTGCCAGCAGCTTAGGACAGAACACTGAAGCTTTCTTT